Here is one T cell receptor beta chain with its context. Its antigen is currently unknown. This entry is derived from a study of shared clonotypes between healthy human individuals. CD45RO-negative CD8 cells positively selected for CCR7 made up the naive population, which excluded terminally differentiated effector memory CD45RA+ cells. Libraries were prepared by immunoSEQ multiplex PCR; TCRdb keeps only in-frame clonotypes and omits some of them. The sample carries hundreds of thousands of clones, about 96% recorded once. Per the germline V gene, CDR1 is SGHDN and CDR2 is FVKESK. The CDR3 extends over 13 amino acids. With 4 bases removed from V and 5 bases from J, the gap between germline ends came to 11 bases. Study results and limitations: Among non-shared clonotypes, generation probabilities were lower than among those shared by all four donors.

The chain employs TRBV14 and TRBJ1-2; possibly TRBD1 for D (6 bases). Specimen: naive CD8+ T cells sorted from blood. The source of this sequence is a woman between 25 and 40 years old in good health. The CDR3 coding sequence is TGTGCCAGCAGCCCGGGACATTATTATGGCTACACCTTC. Translating gives CASSPGHYYGYTF.